This T cell receptor (beta chain) was identified in a study of blood T cell repertoires in COVID-19. Study as a whole: Samples came from the United States, Italy and Spain, spanning acute and convalescent COVID-19.

Authors' processing steps: Amplification of reference gene primers was used by the study to estimate nucleated cell counts. Sequencing was performed with immunoSEQ multiplex PCR; in TCRdb, only in-frame clones are kept and a portion is missing. That table gives V, J and clone size, and the DNA gave D and trimming. This sample has just under 55,000 clones, with over 80% found just once. The sample taken for sequencing was peripheral blood. The clonotype originates from a woman aged 60 to 75 with acute or convalescent COVID-19.

The CDR3, as DNA: TGTGCCAGCAGCCGGGACAGGGGGCAGAGCACCGGGGAGCTGTTTTTT. It codes for CASSRDRGQSTGELFF. This chain uses TRBV25-1 with TRBJ2-2, with 12 positions matching TRBD1. After removal of 6 bases from V and 4 bases from J, the junction contained 6 bases not matched to a gene. This CDR3 comprises 16 residues. Per germline, CDR1 MGHDK and CDR2 SYGVNS.